These 5 T cell receptor beta chains came from one sample sequenced in a study of identical twins. TCRdb called the 5' RACE reads again in MiXCR, with one record for every CDR3 protein. The sample contains approximately 890,000 distinct CDR3 sequences, around 12% of which appear only once. These data also formed part of another study, on yellow fever vaccine responses in identical twins.

Sequenced material: PBMCs. All receptors come from a woman under 30 in good health.

The sample holds a few counts of this clonotype. The rearrangement links TRBV3-1 to TRBJ2-5, with D possibly being TRBD2 (7 bases). V dropped 5 bases and J dropped 1 base, with 23 bases sitting between them. The germline CDR1 and CDR2 sequences are LGHDT and YNNKEL (reference sequence). This CDR3 has 18 amino acids. CDR3 region: CASSTERAGAKGQETQYF. The CDR3 nucleotides read TGTGCCAGCAGCACCGAAAGGGCGGGGGCTAAAGGCCAAGAGACCCAGTACTTC.

This clonotype occurred many times. The chain has TRBV12-3 or TRBV12-4 and TRBJ1-2; D perhaps matches TRBD1 (5 bases). V dropped 5 bases and J dropped 4 bases, with 17 bases sitting between them. The CDR3 contains 15 residues. CDR3 nucleotides: TGTGCCAGCAGTCCCGCAAACATGGGGCCCTATGGCTACACCTTC. Its protein is CASSPANMGPYGYTF.

V usage is TRBV6-2 or TRBV6-3 and J usage is TRBJ1-5; D remains unclear. This CDR3 has 16 residues. V was clipped by 7 bases and J by 1 base, with 17 bases between them. Germline lookup yields CDR1 MNHEY and CDR2 SVGEGT. The CDR3 sequence: CASKVEGRISNQPQHF. In DNA, the CDR3 is TGTGCCAGCAAGGTAGAGGGTCGCATCAGCAATCAGCCCCAGCATTTT.

The genes are TRBV20-1 and TRBJ2-1; possibly TRBD2 for D (5 bases). In germline, CDR1 is DFQATT, CDR2 SNEGSKA (reference sequence). The V end was cut by 0 bases, the J end by 0 bases, with 12 bases between. CDR3 length: 16 amino acids. The DNA of the CDR3 is TGCAGTGCTAGAGATACGGCGGGCGGCTCCTACAATGAGCAGTTCTTC. Amino acid sequence: CSARDTAGGSYNEQFF.

The V and J genes are TRBV11-2 and TRBJ2-2; no definite D call. Germline V CDR1 and CDR2: SGHAT, FQNNGV. V was shortened by 8 bases and J by 3 bases, with 13 bases between the two germline ends. The CDR3 length is 14 residues. The CDR3: CASDLWADTGELFF. CDR3 DNA sequence: TGTGCCAGCGACTTATGGGCAGACACCGGGGAGCTGTTTTTT.